A selection of T cell receptor beta chains follows, all from one sample in a study of cytomegalovirus exposure and HLA in healthy donors. Profiling relied on immunoSEQ multiplex PCR, and the TCRdb table lists in-frame clones only, not all of them. The sample has around 130,000 clones, 60% to 85% seen once. Material for sequencing was PBMCs. These receptors all stem from a middle-aged man in good health and CMV-seronegative. The CDR3 runs from the conserved cysteine through the conserved F or W. A D gene is named only where the DNA matches it firmly. Where a row states a size, it is once, few, many or the class of an expanded clone; other rows omit it.

TRBV5-4	TRBD2	17	few	TRBJ2-4	TGTGCCAGCAGCTTAAGTCTAGCGGGATCCTCAGGAAACATTCAGTACTTC	CASSLSLAGSSGNIQYF
TRBV14	TRBD2	16	.	TRBJ2-3	TGTGCCAGCAGCCTATTGACTAGCGGCGGCACAGATACGCAGTATTTT	CASSLLTSGGTDTQYF
TRBV6-4	TRBD1	14	few	TRBJ2-1	TGTGCCAGCAGTGTCATACAGGGGAACAATGAGCAGTTCTTC	CASSVIQGNNEQFF
TRBV5-4	.	16	.	TRBJ1-1	TGTGCCAGCAGCTTGGATCCAGGGGCAAGGTACACTGAAGCTTTCTTT	CASSLDPGARYTEAFF
TRBV4-2	.	15	.	TRBJ1-2	TGTGCCAGCAGCCAAGAAGTCGGGAGAGGGGATGGCTACACCTTC	CASSQEVGRGDGYTF
TRBV23-1	TRBD1	16	few	TRBJ1-5	TGCGCCAGCAGTCAATCCGTCAGGGGGCACAATCAGCCCCAGCATTTT	CASSQSVRGHNQPQHF
TRBV14	.	14	.	TRBJ2-2	TGTGCCAGTGCCGCCCTGGCTGGCACCGGGGAGCTGTTTTTT	CASAALAGTGELFF
TRBV19	.	13	.	TRBJ2-1	TGTGCCAGTAGTATCTCCAGATACAATGAGCAGTTCTTC	CASSISRYNEQFF
TRBV2	.	14	.	TRBJ2-5	TGTGCCAGCAGTGACTCAGTAAGAAAAGAGACCCAGTACTTC	CASSDSVRKETQYF
TRBV4-2	TRBD1	16	.	TRBJ2-7	TGTGCCAGCAGCCTGAGCCGGGACAGGGGTACCTACGAGCAGTACTTC	CASSLSRDRGTYEQYF
TRBV19	TRBD1	17	.	TRBJ2-3	TGTGCCAGTAGTATCCCCCGTGACAGGGCCAGCACAGATACGCAGTATTTT	CASSIPRDRASTDTQYF
TRBV5-4	.	13	.	TRBJ2-1	TGTGCCAGCAGACAGGGTCGAAACAATGAGCAGTTCTTC	CASRQGRNNEQFF
TRBV28	TRBD2	18	few	TRBJ2-7	TGTGCCAGTGAGCCTATAGCGGGAGGGAGGGGTATTTATTACGAGCAGTACTTC	CASEPIAGGRGIYYEQYF
TRBV29-1	TRBD2	14	.	TRBJ2-3	TGCAGCGTCCAAGGACTAGCGAGCACAGATACGCAGTATTTT	CSVQGLASTDTQYF
TRBV6-4	TRBD1	15	.	TRBJ2-1	TGTGCCAGCAGTGACGGGACAGGGGTCTTGGATGAGCAGTTCTTC	CASSDGTGVLDEQFF
TRBV7-9	TRBD1	14	once	TRBJ1-4	TGTGCCAGCAGCCCAACAGGGGGAATTGAAAAACTGTTTTTT	CASSPTGGIEKLFF
TRBV7-8	.	14	.	TRBJ1-5	TGTGCCAGCAGCGACAAAGGGGCAAATCAGCCCCAGCATTTT	CASSDKGANQPQHF
TRBV30	.	15	once	TRBJ1-6	TGTGCCTGGAGTGTCAGCCAGGGGAGCAATTCACCCCTCCACTTT	CAWSVSQGSNSPLHF
TRBV5-1	TRBD1	15	.	TRBJ2-3	TGCGCCAGCAGTTCCGGGACAGGGTACACAGATACGCAGTATTTT	CASSSGTGYTDTQYF
TRBV7-8	.	17	.	TRBJ1-3	TGTGCCAGCAGCTTAGCGGGAGGAAGGATCCCTGGAAACACCATATATTTT	CASSLAGGRIPGNTIYF
TRBV28	.	14	.	TRBJ2-7	TGTGCCAGCAGGACGGGACTTGCCACCTACGAGCAGTACTTC	CASRTGLATYEQYF
TRBV19	.	15	.	TRBJ2-2	TGTGCCAGTAGTATCCGTCGGGGGTCCACCGGGGAGCTGTTTTTT	CASSIRRGSTGELFF
TRBV5-1	TRBD1	18	few	TRBJ1-2	TGCGCCAGCAGCTTGGCGCCTATGGGACAGGCGACGATCTATGGCTACACCTTC	CASSLAPMGQATIYGYTF
TRBV5-1	.	15	.	TRBJ1-4	TGCGCCAGCAGCTGGGAAGGGGGTCTGGGTGAAAAACTGTTTTTT	CASSWEGGLGEKLFF
TRBV19	.	14	few	TRBJ2-2	TGTGCCAGTAGATCGAATAGGGGGTGCGGGGAGCTGTTTTTT	CASRSNRGCGELFF
TRBV29-1	.	12	few	TRBJ2-7	TGCAGCGTTGAGATGAGGGCTGGAGAGCAGTACTTC	CSVEMRAGEQYF
TRBV5-1	TRBD1	15	once	TRBJ2-2	TGCGCCAGCAGCCAGACAGGGGGCGATACCGGGGAGCTGTTTTTT	CASSQTGGDTGELFF
TRBV2	.	11	.	TRBJ2-1	TGTGCCAGCAGGTTCTATGGTGAGCAGTTCTTC	CASRFYGEQFF
TRBV28	.	15	.	TRBJ2-1	TGTGCCAGCAGTTTAGGCACGAAAAGATACAATGAGCAGTTCTTC	CASSLGTKRYNEQFF
TRBV28	TRBD1	15	few	TRBJ2-5	TGTGCCAGCAGCCGCGGCGACAGGGGGCGCGAGACCCAGTACTTC	CASSRGDRGRETQYF
TRBV19	TRBD1	14	.	TRBJ2-5	TGTGCCAGTAGTAGGCCGGACAGGGGTGAGACCCAGTACTTC	CASSRPDRGETQYF
TRBV28	TRBD2	14	.	TRBJ2-7	TGTGCCAGCAGTTTAGGGGGAGGGGACTACGAGCAGTACTTC	CASSLGGGDYEQYF
TRBV10-3	.	14	few	TRBJ2-4	TGTGCCATCAGTGAGTCGCAGTCCTTCCACATTCAGTACTTC	CAISESQSFHIQYF
TRBV9	TRBD2	20	.	TRBJ2-5	TGTGCCAGCAGCGTCGGGGGAAGGACTAGCGGGAGAGTCGGGCAAGAGACCCAGTACTTC	CASSVGGRTSGRVGQETQYF
TRBV19	.	13	.	TRBJ1-2	TGTGCCAGCGGGAGAGACAAGATCGTCGGCTACACCTTC	CASGRDKIVGYTF
TRBV13	TRBD1	15	once	TRBJ1-1	TGTGCCAGCAGCGGGATGGACAGGGACCTAACTGAAGCTTTCTTT	CASSGMDRDLTEAFF
TRBV12-5	TRBD2	18	.	TRBJ2-2	TGTGCTAGTGGCCCCACACTCGGGACTAGCGGGAGGGTCGGGGAGCTGTTTTTT	CASGPTLGTSGRVGELFF
TRBV5-1	.	14	.	TRBJ1-4	TGCGCCAGCAGCTGGGGGGGGGCCAATGAAAAACTGTTTTTT	CASSWGGANEKLFF
TRBV9	.	15	.	TRBJ1-2	TGTGCCAGCAGCGTAGACCCCGAGGGCGGCTATGGCTACACCTTC	CASSVDPEGGYGYTF
TRBV4-2	TRBD1	14	.	TRBJ1-2	TGTGCCAGCAGCCGCGGGACAGGGGAATATGGCTACACCTTC	CASSRGTGEYGYTF
TRBV7-9	.	16	.	TRBJ2-1	TGTTCCAGCAGCCTAGGGGAGGGGGGAGAGACATATGAGCAGTTCTTC	CSSSLGEGGETYEQFF
TRBV7-5	.	18	.	TRBJ2-7	TGTGTCAGAAGCTTAATTGTATCGCGGCCCTTGTCAACCTACGAGCAGTACTTC	CVRSLIVSRPLSTYEQYF
TRBV6-6	.	13	.	TRBJ2-7	TGTGCCAGCAGTTACTGGCAGAACTACGAGCAGTACTTC	CASSYWQNYEQYF
TRBV7-2	TRBD2	14	few	TRBJ2-1	TGTGCCAGCGCGCCGGGACTAGCGAGCAATGAGCAGTTCTTC	CASAPGLASNEQFF
TRBV5-1	TRBD2	16	few	TRBJ2-1	TGCGCCAGCAGCTTGGAACTAGCGGCGACCTACAATGAGCAGTTCTTC	CASSLELAATYNEQFF
TRBV4-3	TRBD1	15	few	TRBJ1-2	TGCGCCAGCAGCCAAGACAGGGGGCTTAACTATGGCTACACCTTC	CASSQDRGLNYGYTF
TRBV10-3	.	14	once	TRBJ2-1	TGTGCCATCAATCGATACACAGATGGCGATGAGCAGTTCTTC	CAINRYTDGDEQFF
TRBV30	.	12	.	TRBJ2-1	TGTGCCTGGAGGAGAGCGTTCAATGAGCAGTTCTTC	CAWRRAFNEQFF
TRBV6-5	TRBD2	15	.	TRBJ2-7	TGTGCCAGCAGTTACTACAGCGGGAGTCTCTACGAGCAGTACTTC	CASSYYSGSLYEQYF
TRBV27	TRBD2	15	.	TRBJ2-2	TGTGCCAGCCCCTACTCGGCGGGAGCCACCGGGGAGCTGTTTTTT	CASPYSAGATGELFF